The present T cell receptor beta chain was sequenced within a study of identifying expanded T cells in peripheral blood. General observations from the study: Variance in clone template counts between roughly 2-week samples significantly increased with total template count across all healthy donors. Differentially abundant clones: about 1.2 between replicates, about 16 at around 14 days, 19 to 20 at four.

No infections or other immune events were documented during collection. Using immunoSEQ multiplex PCR, the repertoire was profiled, and TCRdb retains in-frame clones only, with some absent. The sample has roughly 130,000 clones, 75% to 90% seen once. This CDR3 is 15 amino acids long. Germline loops: CDR1 KGHSH, CDR2 LQKENI. Trimming took 6 bases from V and 5 from J, leaving 19 bases between them. About this clone: Its antigen remains unknown.

The sample comprised blood. This TCR derives from a person between 18 and 75 years old in good health. This chain joins TRBV18 and TRBJ1-2, with D unclear. As DNA, the CDR3 is TGTGCCAGCTCTCCCGACACCCCCTTGACTTATGGCTACACCTTC. It yields the protein CASSPDTPLTYGYTF.